The clone carrying this T cell receptor (beta chain) occurred a few times. Its matching antigen is unknown. The data were obtained in a study of T-cell memory formation after mild COVID-19. Findings and caveats of the study: Later expanders leaned toward CD4+, whereas clones contracting from day 15 to 85 were balanced CD4/CD8. The main location of contracting CD4+ clones was CM and EM, and that of contracting CD8+ clones was EMRA.

TCRdb reprocessed the 5' RACE reads with MiXCR, giving one entry per CDR3 protein. This table has a few hundred thousand distinct CDR3 sequences, approximately 30% appearing once. The receptor was derived from an adult woman who had mild COVID-19 (a few samples of this study predate the infection). Cell type and time point are not known. The specimen was PBMCs or a T cell subset sorted from them (not recorded which).

This CDR3 reads CASSLQGFGTGELFF. The CDR3 coding sequence is TGCGCCAGCAGCTTACAGGGTTTCGGCACCGGGGAGCTGTTTTTT. V is TRBV5-1 and J is TRBJ2-2; tentative D call: TRBD1 (6 bases). Between the trimmed V and J ends, which lost 2 bases and 4 bases, there was a span of 12 bases. Per germline, CDR1 SGHRS and CDR2 YFSETQ. The CDR3 runs to 15 residues.